This passage covers 21 T cell receptor beta chains from one sample sequenced in a study of post-analysis software for immune sequencing data. The antigens of these receptors remain unknown. Study-level findings and limits: Among 5 or 6 TRBV segments more frequent in patients than controls were TRBV5-6, TRBV5-1 and TRBV20-1.

cDNA libraries for TCR beta contained unique molecular identifiers. TCRdb re-called the PCR reads through MiXCR, storing one row per CDR3 protein. The table lists roughly 800,000 distinct CDR3 sequences, approximately 53% of them singletons. The sequenced sample was blood. The receptor source for this set is a girl aged 10-17 years with multiple sclerosis.

This clonotype was detected only a few times. V usage is TRBV6-1 and J usage is TRBJ1-4; TRBD1 matches at 7 bases. The V gene end was trimmed by 8 bases and the J gene end by 0 bases; junction bases not matched to a gene: 9. This CDR3 comprises 16 residues. The germline gives CDR1 MNHNS, CDR2 SASEGT. The CDR3 region has the DNA TGTGCCAGCCAAACAGGGGTCCCAGCAACTAATGAAAAACTGTTTTTT. This gives the protein CASQTGVPATNEKLFF.

The chain combines TRBV2 with TRBJ1-5; D gene unclear. Trimming left V 0 bases short and J 9 bases short, with 12 bases between. From germline, CDR1 is SNHLY and CDR2 FYNNEI. CDR3 length: 14 residues. DNA for the CDR3: TGTGCCAGCAGTGAAGCGGGCGGTACGTGGCCCCAGCATTTT. This encodes CASSEAGGTWPQHF.

In the case of this clonotype: The junction differs from germline at one of its ends, possibly a read error. V usage is TRBV6-1 and J usage is TRBJ2-7; 13 bases are shared with TRBD2. TRBJ2-5 explains the end of the DNA better; the J call may be wrong. CDR1 is MNHNS, CDR2 SASEGT, per germline. CDR3 length: 14 amino acids. The CDR3 is CTSSVLAGGETQYF. As DNA, the CDR3 is TGTACCAGCAGCGTACTAGCGGGGGGGGAGACCCAGTACTTC.

The V and J genes are TRBV29-1 and TRBJ2-3; 9 nucleotides align to TRBD2. J was trimmed by 1 base and V by 3 bases; bases with no gene match: 2. Germline assignment: CDR1 SQVTM and CDR2 ANQGSEA. CDR3 length: 14 amino acids. CDR3: CSVETSGRTDTQYF. The CDR3 DNA reads as TGCAGCGTTGAGACTAGCGGTCGCACAGATACGCAGTATTTT.

This chain connects TRBV12-3 or TRBV12-4 to TRBJ1-6; 12 bases match TRBD1. Trimming at V came to 4 bases and at J to 8 bases, leaving 0 bases not matched to a gene. The CDR3 is 14 amino acids. CDR3 DNA sequence: TGTGCCAGCAGTTGGGACAGGGGGCATTCACCCCTCCACTTT. Protein sequence: CASSWDRGHSPLHF.

This chain connects TRBV6-2 or TRBV6-3 to TRBJ1-4; 10 bases line up with TRBD1. Germline V CDR1 and CDR2: MNHEY, SVGEGT. The CDR3 sequence is 13 residues long. J gave up 8 bases and V 10 bases, and 7 bases lay outside the gene matches. The DNA for the CDR3 is TGTGCCACCCTGGACAGGGGGAACGAAAAACTGTTTTTT. Translated: CATLDRGNEKLFF.

This clonotype was found many times. The chain uses TRBV7-3 and TRBJ2-5; 8 positions match TRBD2. V shed 6 bases, J shed 5 bases, and the junction held 5 bases outside the gene matches. Germline V gives CDR1 SGHTA, CDR2 FQGTGA. This CDR3 has 13 amino acids. The CDR3 DNA is TGTGCCAGCAGTGCGGGGGGAGGGGAGACCCAGTACTTC. Protein: CASSAGGGETQYF. Combining the CDR3 with reference TRBV7-3 and TRBJ2-5 gives the whole variable domain GAGVSQTPSNKVTEKGKYVELRCDPISGHTALYWYRQSLGQGPEFLIYFQGTGAADDSGLPNDRFFAVRPEGSVSTLKIQRTERGDSAVYLCASSAGGGETQYFGPGTRLLVL.

This clonotype was counted a single time. The genes are TRBV6-6 and TRBJ2-7, with 9 bases that match TRBD2. Per the germline V gene, CDR1 is MNHNY and CDR2 is SVGAGI (reference sequence). The J segment lost 3 bases and the V segment lost 0 bases, leaving 6 bases of the junction unmatched. The length of the CDR3 is 16 residues. The CDR3 here is CASSYSKLAGRYEQYF. The CDR3 DNA sequence: TGTGCCAGCAGTTACTCGAAACTAGCGGGTCGCTACGAGCAGTACTTC.

The chain combines TRBV20-1 with TRBJ2-1; weak D call: TRBD2 (6 bases). In germline, CDR1 is DFQATT, CDR2 SNEGSKA (reference sequence). There are 18 residues in the CDR3. Trimming shortened V by 3 bases and J by 2 bases, and 23 bases separated the two germline ends. This CDR3 is CSARGDGRVGVAYNEQFF. CDR3 DNA sequence: TGCAGTGCTAGGGGGGACGGGAGAGTCGGCGTTGCCTACAATGAGCAGTTCTTC.

V is TRBV20-1 and J is TRBJ2-4, with 10 nucleotides matching TRBD2. Matching the DNA end better, TRBJ2-7 makes the J call doubtful. The CDR3 has 13 amino acids. The V gene's germline CDR1 is DFQATT and CDR2 SNEGSKA (reference sequence). CDR3 DNA: TGCAGTGCGATAGCGGGAGGCCTCTACGAGCAGTACTTC. Its translation is CSAIAGGLYEQYF.

This clonotype came up a few times. V is TRBV15 and J is TRBJ1-2; 7 bases fit TRBD1. Germline loops: CDR1 LNHNV, CDR2 YYDKDF (reference sequence). The CDR3 covers 14 residues. V was pared by 6 bases and J by 8 bases, with 12 bases of the junction left unmatched. As DNA, the CDR3 is TGTGCCACCAGTACGGGAGGGGGCAAGAGGGGCTACACCTTC. Translation: CATSTGGGKRGYTF.

This clonotype was picked up a small number of times. V gene TRBV12-3 or TRBV12-4 combines with J gene TRBJ1-1; 9 nucleotides agree with TRBD1. The CDR3 is 15 residues long. The trim removed 6 bases at V and 5 bases at J, leaving 10 bases unmatched. CDR3 nucleotides: TGTGCCAGCAGACTCCAGGGGACAGGGTGGACTGAAGCTTTCTTT. Its translation is CASRLQGTGWTEAFF.

The rearrangement uses TRBV7-2 and TRBJ2-3; 8 nucleotides align to TRBD2. Per the germline V gene, CDR1 is SGHTA and CDR2 is FQGNSA. J gave up 1 base and V 5 bases, and 8 bases lay outside the gene matches. This CDR3 spans 16 amino acids. The chain's CDR3 is CASSDSGTRGTDTQYF. The CDR3 DNA reads as TGTGCCAGCAGCGACTCCGGGACTAGGGGCACAGATACGCAGTATTTT.

This sequence joins TRBV20-1 and TRBJ2-3; TRBD1 agrees at 7 bases. J was trimmed by 0 bases and V by 7 bases; bases with no gene match: 4. This CDR3 contains 13 residues. Germline V gene data show CDR1 as DFQATT and CDR2 as SNEGSKA (reference sequence). The CDR3 spells CSGDRESTDTQYF. DNA for the CDR3: TGCAGTGGCGACAGGGAGAGCACAGATACGCAGTATTTT.

Regarding this clonotype: Lacking the conserved final phenylalanine or tryptophan, this CDR3 likely reflects a read error. The V and J genes are TRBV6-1 and TRBJ2-7; no clear D gene. V dropped 5 bases and J dropped 0 bases, with 17 bases sitting between them. The CDR3 is 16 residues long. The germline CDR1 and CDR2 sequences are MNHNS and SASEGT. The DNA for the CDR3 is TGTGCCAGCAGTTCCATTCGACACAGTCTCTCCTACGAGCAGTACCTC. Translation gives CASSSIRHSLSYEQYL.

This chain uses TRBV2 with TRBJ2-5; D could derive from TRBD1 or TRBD2 (6 bases each). Trimming cost V 5 bases and J 1 base, with 23 bases left between them. CDR1 is SNHLY, CDR2 FYNNEI, per germline. The CDR3 sequence is 18 residues long. CDR3 coding DNA: TGTGCCAGCAGTAAGGGGGGACACGGGATGATCTCCCAAGAGACCCAGTACTTC. Its protein product is CASSKGGHGMISQETQYF. Together with reference TRBV2 and TRBJ2-5, the CDR3 gives the full variable domain: EPEVTQTPSHQVTQMGQEVILRCVPISNHLYFYWYRQILGQKVEFLVSFYNNEISEKSEIFDDQFSVERPDGSNFTLKIRSTKLEDSAMYFCASSKGGHGMISQETQYFGPGTRLLVL.

CDR3 DNA: TGCAGCGTTCAAAGACCGCGGGCAGCTTTCTTT. Translating gives CSVQRPRAAFF. The chain couples TRBV29-1 to TRBJ1-1, with D uncertain. The CDR3 runs to 11 residues. The germline V gene has CDR1 SQVTM and CDR2 ANQGSEA. The V and J ends lost 5 bases and 10 bases respectively, with 14 bases between them.

This clonotype was seen more than once but under ten times. The CDR3 region has the DNA TGTGCCAGCAGCCCCGGGACTCGTGAGCAGTTCTTC. This encodes CASSPGTREQFF. V usage is TRBV7-2 and J usage is TRBJ2-1, with a tentative D call TRBD2 (6 bases). V was pared by 5 bases and J by 9 bases, with 11 bases between. The CDR3 consists of 12 residues. Germline lookup yields CDR1 SGHTA and CDR2 FQGNSA.

The table lists this clonotype with a count of one. V usage is TRBV6-2 or TRBV6-3 and J usage is TRBJ2-6, with a possible D match to TRBD2 (6 bases). This CDR3 contains 21 residues. V dropped 0 bases and J dropped 0 bases, with 21 bases sitting between them. Germline loops: CDR1 MNHEY, CDR2 SVGEGT. CDR3 sequence (DNA): TGTGCCAGCAGTTACTCGAGAACCCAGGTCGGGAGATTCTCTGGGGCCAACGTCCTGACTTTC. Protein sequence: CASSYSRTQVGRFSGANVLTF.

This chain uses TRBV7-9 with TRBJ2-4; D unresolved. The J call may be faulty, since TRBJ2-7 better matches the DNA end. The CDR3 runs to 17 residues. The germline gives CDR1 SEHNR, CDR2 FQNEAQ (reference sequence). The CDR3 region has the DNA TGTGCCAGCAGCTTAGGCCCCCCCAGGCAGAAGAACTACGAGCAGTACTTC. Translating it yields CASSLGPPRQKNYEQYF.

This sequence joins TRBV20-1 and TRBJ2-7; D gene uncertain. Germline CDR1 is DFQATT and CDR2 is SNEGSKA (reference sequence). The CDR3 consists of 11 residues. Trimming stripped 6 bases from V and 3 bases from J, with 9 bases between. The CDR3 spells CSAQILYEQYF. As DNA, the CDR3 is TGCAGTGCACAGATCCTCTACGAGCAGTACTTC.